The entry that follows covers one T cell receptor beta chain sequence. Data came from immunoSEQ multiplex PCR; TCRdb stores just in-frame clones and leaves some out. Of over 150,000 clones listed, 75% to 95% are singletons. The data are from a study of cytomegalovirus exposure and HLA in healthy donors. Germline CDR1 and CDR2: LGHNA and YSLEER. This CDR3 has 16 amino acids. V shed 1 base and J shed 0 bases, with 10 bases lying between them. Sequencing was performed on PBMCs. V usage is TRBV4-3 and J usage is TRBJ2-1; a weak D match, TRBD2 (6 bases). The receptor's source is a woman aged 18 to 35 in good health and CMV-seropositive. The CDR3 loop reads CASSQVSSGSYNEQFF. As DNA, the CDR3 is TGCGCCAGCAGCCAAGTGAGTAGCGGCTCCTACAATGAGCAGTTCTTC.